The rows below give T cell receptor beta chains drawn from one sample of a study. TCRdb reprocessed the 5' RACE reads via MiXCR and lists one record per CDR3 protein. The sample lists about 9,800 distinct CDR3 sequences; roughly 25% were seen once. Sequencing was carried out using Tregs sorted from blood. The receptors originated from a female donor with breast cancer. Each CDR3 is given with its conserved first and last residue. D genes are given only for firm matches. Rows give clone size only sometimes, using once, few, many, or a class for an expanded clone.

clone_size,v_call,d_call,j_call,cdr3_nt,cdr3_aa
large,TRBV6-5,.,TRBJ2-2,TGTGCCAGCAGTTATGGAGCCGGGGAGCTGTTTTTT,CASSYGAGELFF
.,TRBV9,.,TRBJ1-1,TGTGCCAGCAGCGTAGGCAGGAAAGGGACTGAAGCTTTCTTT,CASSVGRKGTEAFF
once,TRBV7-9,.,TRBJ1-5,TGTGCCAGCAACTCAGGCCCGAACGAACAGCCCCAGCATTTT,CASNSGPNEQPQHF
many,TRBV10-2,.,TRBJ2-1,TGCGCCAGCAGTGATTTCGCGTTGGGTGAGCAGTTCTTC,CASSDFALGEQFF
.,TRBV7-8,.,TRBJ1-5,TGTGCCAGCAGCCACACCGGGGGGAGCAATCAGCCCCAGCATTTT,CASSHTGGSNQPQHF
.,TRBV20-1,.,TRBJ2-1,TGCAGTGCTAGTGACTGGAGGAGAGGTGAGCAGTTCTTC,CSASDWRRGEQFF
medium-sized,TRBV6-5,TRBD1,TRBJ2-1,TGTGCCAGCAGTTCTCCGGGACAGATATACAATGAGCAGTTCTTC,CASSSPGQIYNEQFF
medium-sized,TRBV6-1,.,TRBJ1-1,TGTGCCAGCAGTGATCAGGGGATCACTGAAGCTTTCTTT,CASSDQGITEAFF
.,TRBV7-6,.,TRBJ2-7,TGTGCCAGCAGCTCCCTTCGCGGGCTAGGGGCCTGCGAGCAGTACTTC,CASSSLRGLGACEQYF
few,TRBV29-1,TRBD2,TRBJ2-1,TGCAGCGTTGAGGGACTAGCCAATGAGCAGTTCTTC,CSVEGLANEQFF
medium-sized,TRBV20-1,.,TRBJ1-5,TGCAGTGCTAGGGTAGTCGGCAATCAGCCCCAGCATTTT,CSARVVGNQPQHF
.,TRBV7-3,.,TRBJ2-3,TGTGCCAACAGCTTAATAACCGGAGATACGCAGTATTTT,CANSLITGDTQYF
.,TRBV7-3,.,TRBJ2-7,TGTGCCAGCAGCCTAACGGGCCTGAGAGGGGACGAGCAGTACTTC,CASSLTGLRGDEQYF
medium-sized,TRBV6-5,TRBD2,TRBJ2-1,TGTGCCAGCGCCCTACTCGGGGTAGCGGGAGGGAAGTCCTACAATGAGCAGTTCTTC,CASALLGVAGGKSYNEQFF
medium-sized,TRBV27,.,TRBJ2-7,TGTGCCACCTCGACGGGCTTCGCCTACGAGCAGTACTTC,CATSTGFAYEQYF
once,TRBV5-6,TRBD1,TRBJ2-7,TGTGCCAGCAGCACAGGGGGTCGTTTCTACGAGCAGTACTTC,CASSTGGRFYEQYF
.,TRBV20-1,.,TRBJ2-7,TGCAGTGCTATCAGGGAACCCCCCTACAAGCAATACTTC,CSAIREPPYKQYF
many,TRBV6-5,.,TRBJ1-1,TGTGCCAGCAGTTACTCAGACCAGGGCACTGAAGCTTTCTTT,CASSYSDQGTEAFF
.,TRBV20-1,.,TRBJ2-7,TGCAGTGCGGCAGATCAATATTACGAGCAGTACTTC,CSAADQYYEQYF
few,TRBV28,TRBD1,TRBJ1-2,TGTGCCAGCAGGGGACAGGGGGCGTTTAACTATGGCTACACCTTC,CASRGQGAFNYGYTF
medium-sized,TRBV2,TRBD1,TRBJ1-2,TGTGCCAGCAGTGATTCCCTGGACAGGGGGTTCAATAACTATGGCTACACCTTC,CASSDSLDRGFNNYGYTF
medium-sized,TRBV27,.,TRBJ1-5,TGTGCCAGCTCCCGAGCGGGCAATCAGCCCCAGCATTTT,CASSRAGNQPQHF
.,TRBV6-1,.,TRBJ2-5,TGTGCCAGCAGTGGGTTGGAATACGAGACCCAGTACTTC,CASSGLEYETQYF
medium-sized,TRBV7-3,.,TRBJ1-3,TGTGCCAGCAGCCCCGGACAGAGGGGGACATTCTCTGGAAACACCATATATTTT,CASSPGQRGTFSGNTIYF
.,TRBV20-1,.,TRBJ2-7,TGCAGCGCTAGACCGCTAGAAGAGGACTACGAGCAGTACTTC,CSARPLEEDYEQYF
medium-sized,TRBV7-9,.,TRBJ2-7,TGTGCCAGCAGCTTAGACGGGACCTCCTACGAGCAGTACTTC,CASSLDGTSYEQYF
.,TRBV13,.,TRBJ1-1,TGTGCCAGCAGCCATGGGAGAGGGAACACTGAAGCTTTCTTT,CASSHGRGNTEAFF
few,TRBV6-2/TRBV6-3,.,TRBJ1-1,TGTGCCAGCAGACGCGAAGGGCGACGGGCTGAAGCTTTCTTT,CASRREGRRAEAFF
many,TRBV5-1,TRBD1,TRBJ2-2,TGCGCCAGCAGCTCAGACCCGGGACAGCGCACCGGGGAGCTGTTTTTT,CASSSDPGQRTGELFF
many,TRBV6-1,TRBD2,TRBJ2-3,TGTGCCAGCAGTGAACTAGCGGGAGCAGATACGCAGTATTTT,CASSELAGADTQYF
.,TRBV9,.,TRBJ2-7,TGTGCCAGCAGCGTAGATGGGACAAGATCCTACGAGCAGTACTTC,CASSVDGTRSYEQYF
.,TRBV12-3/TRBV12-4,.,TRBJ2-2,TGTGCCAGCAGTTCAGGTTTTGCAAACACCGGGGAGCTGTTTTTT,CASSSGFANTGELFF
.,TRBV12-3/TRBV12-4,.,TRBJ1-5,TGTGCAAGCAGTTTGTGGAGCGATCAGCCCCAGCATTTT,CASSLWSDQPQHF
many,TRBV7-6,TRBD1,TRBJ2-7,TGTGCCAGCAGCTTAGGGGACAGGGGGCTCTACGAGCAGTACTTC,CASSLGDRGLYEQYF
medium-sized,TRBV20-1,.,TRBJ2-3,TGCAGTGCAAGGGACTCCCCCGGCGATACGCAGTATTTT,CSARDSPGDTQYF
once,TRBV30,.,TRBJ2-1,TGTGCCTGGAGTGTAGACCTGCGCGCCTACAATGAGCAGTTCTTC,CAWSVDLRAYNEQFF
medium-sized,TRBV9,TRBD2,TRBJ2-1,TGTGCCAGCACCGGGACTAGCGGGAACTACAATGAGCAGTTCTTC,CASTGTSGNYNEQFF
medium-sized,TRBV20-1,.,TRBJ2-2,TGCAGTGCTAGTTCTAAACCGGGACTCAACACCGGGGAGCTGTTTTTT,CSASSKPGLNTGELFF
.,TRBV7-9,TRBD1,TRBJ2-1,TGTGCCAGCAGCCCTTGGCGGGACAGGGGGCCAGCTTACAATGGGCAGTTCTTC,CASSPWRDRGPAYNGQFF
large,TRBV6-1,TRBD2,TRBJ2-1,TGTGCCAGCAGCCGGACTAGCGGGAGTTTCTACTACAATGAGCAGTTCTTC,CASSRTSGSFYYNEQFF
many,TRBV4-2,.,TRBJ2-1,TGTGCCAGCAGCCAAGAGTTCAATGAGCAGTTCTTC,CASSQEFNEQFF
.,TRBV12-3/TRBV12-4,.,TRBJ1-1,TGTGCCAGTAGTTACAACAGGGCCACTGAAGCTTTCTTT,CASSYNRATEAFF
.,TRBV10-3,.,TRBJ2-1,TGTGCCATCAGTGAGTCTGTAGCGGTGAATGAGCAGTTCTTC,CAISESVAVNEQFF
medium-sized,TRBV6-5,.,TRBJ1-1,TGTGCCAGCAGTTGGGTGGGCCCCGCGGGCACTGAAGCTTTCTTT,CASSWVGPAGTEAFF
medium-sized,TRBV5-1,.,TRBJ1-1,TGCGCCAGCAGCTTGGAGGGCGGCCGGAACACTGAAGCTTTCTTT,CASSLEGGRNTEAFF
few,TRBV6-1,TRBD2,TRBJ2-2,TGTGCCAGCAGTGATTGGACTAGCGAGCTAAACACCGGGGAGCTGTTTTTT,CASSDWTSELNTGELFF
few,TRBV20-1,.,TRBJ1-1,TGCAGTGCTAGTGCTTATCTAGGCGACACTGAAGCTTTCTTT,CSASAYLGDTEAFF
many,TRBV20-1,.,TRBJ2-7,TGCGGTGCTAGACTGGCGGGTTGGACCTACGAGCAGTACTTC,CGARLAGWTYEQYF
many,TRBV20-1,TRBD2,TRBJ2-2,TGCAGTGCTAGACAAGCGGGATCTAACACCGGGGAGCTGTTTTTT,CSARQAGSNTGELFF
.,TRBV12-3/TRBV12-4,TRBD2,TRBJ2-7,TGTGCCCACAGTCCGGGACTAGCGGGAGGGCCTCCCTCCTACGAGCAGTACTTC,CAHSPGLAGGPPSYEQYF
medium-sized,TRBV29-1,.,TRBJ2-7,TGCAGCGTCACTGGGGGAAGGTCCTACGAGCAGTACTTC,CSVTGGRSYEQYF